This T cell receptor beta chain was profiled in a study of type 1 regulatory T cells. Whole-study context: T-allo10 is a Tr1-enriched, alloantigen-specific CD4 T cell product made in vitro. Findings and limits, study-wide: Compared with non-type 1 regulatory T cells, type 1 regulatory T cells showed a more restricted TCR repertoire.

TCRdb fed the reads into MiXCR, producing one record per CDR3 protein. Altogether fewer than 75,000 distinct CDR3 sequences are present, nearly 50% being singletons, with the ten largest covering 2% to 2.5%. This clonotype was detected only a few times. Antigen: not known. The CDR3 is 20 residues long. The chain links TRBV12-2 to TRBJ1-5; the table gives TRBD1 as D, unverified against the DNA. TRBV12-2 is termed a pseudogene. The sample was cultured non-Tr1 T cells, either the whole culture or a sorted T cell fraction (not recorded which). The receptor was derived from a human donor in good health. The CDR3 sequence: CASRLAPQGKPALMGQPQHF. The DNA of the CDR3 is TGTGCAAGTCGCTTAGCTCCACAGGGAAAGCCGGCTTTAATGGGCCAGCCCCAGCATTTT.